The entry below gives a single T cell receptor (beta chain) sequence along with its context. No antigen is known for it. One base away there is no much larger clone; base qualities are not given. RNA was extracted using the RNeasy kit, and roughly 0.45 to 1 ug of the RNA was reverse transcribed with random hexamers. The immunoSEQ multiplex PCR assay, covering 54 Vbeta and 13 Jbeta segments, was used to amplify TCR beta CDR3 regions. Bias from PCR amplification was corrected by using a synthetic template baseline for primer optimization and for computational correction. From the authors' description of their analysis: Reads were assigned to V, D and J genes according to IMGT and analyzed in immunoSEQ Analyzer, with only productive sequences retained. To calculate clonality, Shannon entropy was normalized by log2 of the number of productive unique sequences and then subtracted from one. Public and private clones were assessed among the 100 most prevalent clones of each patient and control. A clone was defined as Susac-specific if it was absent from the healthy and MS cohorts, from some 1,100 published viral clones and from other ImmuneACCESS disease sequences. TCRdb trimmed the raw reads at Q25, called clones with MiXCR and kept productive beta chains. Rows are unified per CDR3 protein, each entry keeping the most common DNA and genes. The V and J calls and clone size are TCRdb's, not the authors'. The sample contains some 150,000 distinct CDR3 sequences, around 96% of them found a single time. The ten top clones hold over 0.2% of the sample.

The data were taken from a study of CD8 T cells in Susac syndrome (dated by TCRdb to the late 2010s). Describing the broader study: Repertoire sequencing was used to test whether CD8+ T cell activation and differentiation in Susac syndrome was antigen driven. CD8+ T cell repertoire clonality was compared between more than ten healthy donors, approximately 14 Susac syndrome patients and around 15 multiple sclerosis patients. The investigation overall reported the following: The study acknowledged that relatively few individuals were included in the TCR sequencing and HLA analysis.

Peripheral blood CD8+ and CD4+ T cells from healthy donors, Susac syndrome patients and multiple sclerosis patients were profiled using high-throughput TCR beta sequencing. The multiple sclerosis controls were treatment-naive patients whose relapsing-remitting disease, either stable or active, fulfilled the revised McDonald criteria. Bulk CD8+ and CD4+ T cells were purified by magnetic negative isolation, while CD8+ TEMRA cells were enriched using FACS. Blood was drawn into EDTA tubes, processed within 24 hours, and PBMCs were isolated by density gradient centrifugation. PBMCs intended for TCR sequencing were cryopreserved in liquid nitrogen and were subsequently thawed in a 37 degrees C water bath. The sorted or isolated CD4+, CD8+ and CD8+ TEMRA cells had a purity of 90% or higher. The clonotype originates from a human donor with multiple sclerosis. The sequenced sample consisted of CD8+ T cells from PBMCs.

The CDR3 corresponds to CSVEGDRGPSGELFF. The DNA sequence is TGCAGCGTTGAAGGAGACAGGGGGCCATCCGGGGAGCTGTTTTTT. Recombination linked TRBV29-1 to TRBJ2-2, and 10 junction bases match TRBD1. CDR1 and CDR2, per the germline V gene, are SQVTM and ANQGSEA. The CDR3 covers 15 residues, taking in both the cysteine and the phenylalanine. Left in the record is the CDR3 DNA by itself, 45 bases read in frame from the first base. V is trimmed back by 1 base and J by 6 bases, and the junction contains 5 bases that no gene match accounts for.